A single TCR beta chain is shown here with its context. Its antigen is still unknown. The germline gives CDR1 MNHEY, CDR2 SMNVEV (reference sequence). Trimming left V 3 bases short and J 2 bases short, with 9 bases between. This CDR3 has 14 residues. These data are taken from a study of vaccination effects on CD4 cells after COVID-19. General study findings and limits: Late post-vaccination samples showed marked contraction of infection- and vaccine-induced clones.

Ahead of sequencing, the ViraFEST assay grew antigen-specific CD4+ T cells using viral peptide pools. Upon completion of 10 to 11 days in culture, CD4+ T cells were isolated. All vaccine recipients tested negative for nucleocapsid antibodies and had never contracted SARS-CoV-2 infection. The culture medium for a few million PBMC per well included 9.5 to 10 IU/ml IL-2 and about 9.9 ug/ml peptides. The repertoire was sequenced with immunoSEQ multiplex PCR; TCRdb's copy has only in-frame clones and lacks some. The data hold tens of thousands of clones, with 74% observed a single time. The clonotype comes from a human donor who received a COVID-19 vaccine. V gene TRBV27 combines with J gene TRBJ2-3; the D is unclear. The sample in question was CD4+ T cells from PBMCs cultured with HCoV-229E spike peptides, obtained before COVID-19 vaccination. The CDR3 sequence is CASSFRFNTDTQYF. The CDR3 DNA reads TGTGCCAGCAGTTTCAGATTTAACACAGATACGCAGTATTTT.